This T cell receptor beta chain was recorded in a study of blood T cells in healthy people across ages. Study overall: Capturing about one barcoded beta molecule per two T cells was achieved by template switching.

Total RNA was extracted at no less than 5.5 micrograms per sample. The CDR3 loop spans 12 amino acids. Germline lookup yields CDR1 DFQATT and CDR2 SNEGSKA (reference sequence). With a J-beta primer mix and a sample-barcoded 5' primer, a second PCR ran about 7 to 11 cycles. TCRdb re-called the 5' RACE reads through MiXCR, storing one row per CDR3 protein. The sample yields 550,000 to 600,000 distinct CDR3 sequences, 27% seen once. The specimen was blood. The TCR comes from a woman in her 70s in good health. The chain carries TRBV20-1 and TRBJ2-5; maybe TRBD2 (6 bases). The J call is in doubt because the DNA end fits TRBJ2-1 better. CDR3 amino acids: CSALRDSLEQFF. CDR3 DNA: TGCAGTGCTTTAAGGGACTCACTTGAGCAGTTCTTC.